Listed here are 28 T cell receptor beta chains from one sample, sequenced in a study of blood T cell repertoires in COVID-19. The table came from immunoSEQ multiplex PCR; TCRdb's copy has only in-frame clones and leaves some out. The data hold under 500,000 clones, with 80% to 90% observed a single time. The sequenced sample consisted of peripheral blood. The origin of the receptors is a young woman with acute or convalescent COVID-19.

The gene calls are TRBV7-3 and TRBJ1-2; D is unresolved. CDR1 is SGHTA and CDR2 is FQGTGA in the germline V gene. The CDR3 sequence is 15 residues long. V lost 4 bases to trimming and J lost 0 bases, with 12 bases between them. CDR3 coding DNA: TGTGCCAGCAGCTATAGCGGCAGTCCTAACTATGGCTACACCTTC. It translates to CASSYSGSPNYGYTF.

The chain uses TRBV4-1 and TRBJ1-4, with 12 bases that match TRBD1. The V segment lost 3 bases and the J segment 4 bases; nucleotides outside the gene matches: 12. Germline CDR1 reads MGHRA; CDR2 reads YSYEKL. This CDR3 has 19 amino acids. CDR3 sequence: CASSHPGQGAAKGNEKLFF. The CDR3 bases are TGCGCCAGCAGCCATCCGGGACAGGGGGCCGCAAAGGGTAATGAAAAACTGTTTTTT.

This clone was observed once. The chain combines TRBV11-2 with TRBJ2-3, with TRBD2 matching 15 bases. The germline CDR1 and CDR2 sequences are SGHAT and FQNNGV. Unmatched junction bases numbered 5, after V lost 5 bases and J lost 2 bases. The CDR3 has 17 amino acids. The CDR3 sequence is CASSPGTSGGFTDTQYF. The DNA of the CDR3 is TGTGCCAGCAGCCCGGGGACTAGCGGGGGGTTCACAGATACGCAGTATTTT.

The rearrangement links TRBV13 to TRBJ2-5; TRBD2 might be the D (5 bases). CDR3 length: 14 residues. V was shortened by 4 bases and J by 5 bases, with 14 bases between the two germline ends. Germline V gene lookup returns CDR1 PRHDT and CDR2 FYEKMQ (reference sequence). The CDR3 region is CASSSFTRGETQYF. CDR3 sequence (DNA): TGTGCCAGCAGCTCCTTCACCCGAGGGGAGACCCAGTACTTC.

As concerns this clone: This same CDR3 is encoded by further DNA sequences in the sample. The rearrangement links TRBV30 to TRBJ1-2; TRBD1 matches 12 bases. CDR3 size: 14 residues. Germline loops: CDR1 GTSNPN, CDR2 SVGIG (reference sequence). V lost 3 bases, J lost 8 bases, and 7 bases stayed unmatched. DNA for the CDR3: TGTGCCTGGAGGGGGGACAGGGGGCGGAGGGGCTACACCTTC. As protein: CAWRGDRGRRGYTF.

The chain is built from TRBV9 and TRBJ2-1, with 13 positions matching TRBD2. Germline loops: CDR1 SGDLS, CDR2 YYNGEE. The CDR3 extends over 16 amino acids. The trim removed 3 bases at V and 7 bases at J, leaving 7 bases unmatched. This CDR3 reads CASSGFTSGGENEQFF. In nucleotides, the CDR3 is TGTGCCAGCAGCGGGTTTACTAGCGGGGGGGAGAATGAGCAGTTCTTC.

The V gene is TRBV19, the J gene TRBJ1-1; weak D call: TRBD1 (5 bases). Trimming took off 3 bases at V and 4 bases at J, with 12 bases between the two ends. The CDR3 length is 14 residues. CDR1 LNHDA and CDR2 SQIVND come from the germline V gene (reference sequence). The CDR3, as DNA: TGTGCCAGTAGTATTGCGTCCCAGGGCACTGAAGCTTTCTTT. Its translation is CASSIASQGTEAFF.

This sequence joins TRBV9 and TRBJ2-3, with TRBD1 matching over 8 bases. The germline CDR1 and CDR2 sequences are SGDLS and YYNGEE. The length of the CDR3 is 14 residues. Trimming removed 8 bases from V and 3 bases from J; junction bases left unmatched: 8. CDR3 sequence reads: CASSQGAATDTQYF. CDR3 sequence (DNA): TGTGCCAGTTCGCAGGGGGCCGCGACAGATACGCAGTATTTT.

This clone was counted a few times. This same CDR3 is encoded by further DNA sequences in the sample. This chain uses TRBV19 with TRBJ2-1, with D maybe TRBD2 (5 bases). The CDR3 loop spans 11 amino acids. In germline, CDR1 is LNHDA, CDR2 SQIVND (reference sequence). V was shortened by 8 bases and J by 4 bases, with 6 bases between the two germline ends. CDR3 residues: CASEGYNEQFF. Here the CDR3 DNA reads TGTGCCAGTGAGGGTTACAATGAGCAGTTCTTC.

The J gene is TRBJ1-3, the V gene TRBV5-1; 8 nucleotides align to TRBD1. The germline V gene has CDR1 SGHRS and CDR2 YFSETQ. CDR3 length equals 16 residues. Unmatched junction bases numbered 5, after V lost 0 bases and J lost 3 bases. The CDR3 loop is CASSLVAGGYGNTIYF. Here the CDR3 DNA reads TGCGCCAGCAGCTTGGTGGCAGGGGGCTATGGAAACACCATATATTTT.

The chain links TRBV2 to TRBJ2-7; 7 nucleotides line up with TRBD1. J was trimmed by 0 bases and V by 7 bases; bases with no gene match: 9. Per the germline V gene, CDR1 is SNHLY and CDR2 is FYNNEI. This CDR3 contains 15 residues. The CDR3: CASNRQGPSSYEQYF. The CDR3 nucleotides read TGTGCCAGCAACCGACAGGGTCCAAGCTCCTACGAGCAGTACTTC.

The chain recombines TRBV19 with TRBJ1-5; no clear D. CDR1 is LNHDA, CDR2 SQIVND, per germline (reference sequence). Trimming removed 3 bases from V and 7 bases from J, with 10 bases in between. The CDR3 consists of 13 residues. Written as DNA, the CDR3 is TGTGCCAGTAGTATCTATCTGGAGCAGCCCCAGCATTTT. This codes for CASSIYLEQPQHF.

The chain combines TRBV28 with TRBJ2-7; 16 positions agree with TRBD2. V was clipped by 0 bases and J by 6 bases; unmatched bases: 8. CDR1 is MDHEN, CDR2 SYDVKM, per germline. This CDR3 contains 18 residues. CDR3 sequence reads: CASSLWMGTSGGAAEQYF. The DNA of the CDR3 is TGTGCCAGCAGTTTATGGATGGGGACTAGCGGGGGGGCCGCCGAGCAGTACTTC.

V is TRBV12-5 and J is TRBJ2-5, with 11 bases matching TRBD2. The CDR3 has 19 amino acids. Germline values: CDR1 LGHNT, CDR2 FRNRAP. V was clipped by 0 bases and J by 5 bases; unmatched bases: 14. The CDR3 loop reads CASGLVPGCTSGGLETQYF. In DNA, the CDR3 is TGTGCTAGTGGTTTGGTACCCGGGTGTACTAGCGGGGGACTGGAGACCCAGTACTTC.

In the case of this clone: In the same sample, other DNA sequences code for this CDR3. The CDR3: CASSPAYEQYF. The CDR3 DNA reads TGTGCCAGCAGTCCAGCCTACGAGCAGTACTTC. V usage is TRBV28 and J usage is TRBJ2-7; unclear D gene. Germline V lookup: CDR1 MDHEN, CDR2 SYDVKM. The CDR3 contains 11 residues. The germline V and J ends were trimmed by 5 bases and 2 bases, with 4 bases remaining between them.

This chain joins TRBV5-1 and TRBJ2-3, with 8 positions matching TRBD1. Germline V lookup: CDR1 SGHRS, CDR2 YFSETQ. Trimming removed 4 bases from V and 2 bases from J; junction bases left unmatched: 3. The CDR3 has 14 amino acids. The CDR3 nucleotides are TGCGCCAGCAGCCCGGGACAGGCCACAGATACGCAGTATTTT. Residues: CASSPGQATDTQYF.

This clone has only one observation. This chain connects TRBV18 to TRBJ2-2, with a weak D call TRBD1 (6 bases). CDR3 length: 15 amino acids. Per germline, CDR1 KGHSH and CDR2 LQKENI. The V end was cut by 3 bases, the J end by 0 bases, with 8 bases between. The DNA for the CDR3 is TGTGCCAGCTCACCCGGACAGCCGAACACCGGGGAGCTGTTTTTT. Protein product: CASSPGQPNTGELFF.

As to this clone: Distinct nucleotide sequences in the sample also encode this CDR3. The CDR3 nucleotides read TGTGCCAGCAGTTGGACAGGGGGTGGCAATCAGCCCCAGCATTTT. Protein: CASSWTGGGNQPQHF. The V gene is TRBV27, the J gene TRBJ1-5; 10 bases match TRBD1. There are 15 residues in the CDR3. Trimming removed 4 bases from V and 2 bases from J; junction bases left unmatched: 2. Germline V lookup: CDR1 MNHEY, CDR2 SMNVEV (reference sequence).

This chain uses TRBV27 with TRBJ1-1; D ambiguous. The germline CDR1 and CDR2 sequences are MNHEY and SMNVEV (reference sequence). Trimming pared 0 bases from V and 2 bases from J, leaving 4 bases between. The CDR3 totals 13 residues. CDR3 bases: TGTGCCAGCAGTTTATCTCTAAACACTGAAGCTTTCTTT. Encoded protein: CASSLSLNTEAFF.

The chain combines TRBV30 with TRBJ1-6; D remains ambiguous. In germline, CDR1 is GTSNPN, CDR2 SVGIG (reference sequence). The CDR3 is made up of 13 amino acids. Trimming cost V 4 bases and J 10 bases, with 14 bases left between them. CDR3 bases: TGTGCCTGGACAGAGGTAGATTCGTCACCCCTCCACTTT. This codes for CAWTEVDSSPLHF.

V is TRBV5-5 and J is TRBJ2-1, with a tentative D call TRBD1 (6 bases). CDR1 and CDR2 from the germline V gene are SGHKS and YYEKEE (reference sequence). V lost 3 bases to trimming and J lost 6 bases, with 10 bases between them. The CDR3 sequence is 13 residues long. The CDR3, as DNA: TGTGCCAGCAGCTCGAGGACAGTCAATGAGCAGTTCTTC. Protein: CASSSRTVNEQFF.

This clone was detected once. The rearrangement links TRBV27 to TRBJ2-1; 10 nucleotides match TRBD2. The trim removed 7 bases at V and 4 bases at J, leaving 4 bases unmatched. The CDR3 covers 14 residues. Germline CDR1 reads MNHEY; CDR2 reads SMNVEV (reference sequence). The chain's CDR3 is CASTVSGGYNEQFF. The CDR3, as DNA: TGTGCCAGCACCGTTAGCGGGGGGTACAATGAGCAGTTCTTC.

The V call is TRBV7-7, the J call TRBJ1-1, with D tentatively TRBD1 (6 bases). V was shortened by 2 bases and J by 0 bases, with 10 bases between the two germline ends. Germline assignment: CDR1 SSHAT and CDR2 FNYEAQ (reference sequence). The CDR3 consists of 15 residues. The CDR3 is CASSLRGWMNTEAFF. CDR3 bases: TGTGCCAGCAGCTTAAGGGGGTGGATGAACACTGAAGCTTTCTTT. The entire variable domain, with the rest obtained from reference TRBV7-7 and TRBJ1-1, is as follows: GAGVSQSPRYKVTKRGQDVTLRCDPISSHATLYWYQQALGQGPEFLTYFNYEAQPDKSGLPSDRFSAERPEGSISTLTIQRTEQRDSAMYRCASSLRGWMNTEAFFGQGTRLTVV.

The chain recombines TRBV5-4 with TRBJ2-7; 11 bases are a match to TRBD2. The junction had 4 bases not matched to a gene; V was cut back by 2 bases and J by 6 bases. Germline CDR1 and CDR2: SGHNT and YYREEE (reference sequence). The CDR3 covers 14 residues. The CDR3 loop reads CASSLSSGGSEQYF. The CDR3 nucleotides read TGTGCCAGCAGCTTATCTAGCGGGGGGAGCGAGCAGTACTTC.

The chain is built from TRBV6-5 and TRBJ2-7; D is unresolved. The V gene's germline CDR1 is MNHEY and CDR2 SVGAGI. The CDR3 has 14 residues. The ends were cut back, 6 bases at V and 2 bases at J, with 14 bases in the middle. This CDR3 reads CASRILQSAYEQYF. CDR3 coding DNA: TGTGCCAGCAGGATCCTCCAATCGGCCTACGAGCAGTACTTC.

CDR3 DNA sequence: TGTGCCAGCAGCCAAACAACCCAGGGGACCGCTGGCTACACCTTC. Protein: CASSQTTQGTAGYTF. The chain has TRBV3-1 (or the pseudogene TRBV3-2) and TRBJ1-2; D possibly corresponds to TRBD1 (6 bases). This CDR3 region has 15 residues. V gave up 2 bases and J gave up 7 bases, with 17 bases separating them. Looked up from germline, CDR1 is LGHDT and CDR2 is YNNKEL (reference sequence).

The chain carries TRBV10-3 and TRBJ1-1; D is possibly TRBD1 (5 bases). CDR1 is ENHRY and CDR2 is SYGVKD in the germline V gene. The CDR3 loop spans 13 amino acids. Trimming pared 7 bases from V and 1 base from J, leaving 10 bases between. CDR3 sequence (DNA): TGTGCCATCACCCTGACAGAGAACACTGAAGCTTTCTTT. As protein: CAITLTENTEAFF.

The chain links TRBV5-5 to TRBJ2-7; D perhaps matches TRBD2 (6 bases). CDR1 SGHKS and CDR2 YYEKEE come from the germline V gene (reference sequence). The CDR3 is 15 amino acids. V shed 3 bases and J shed 0 bases, with 13 bases lying between them. The CDR3 region is CASSSVLASSYEQYF. The CDR3 DNA is TGTGCCAGCAGCTCGGTACTAGCCAGCTCCTACGAGCAGTACTTC. The whole variable domain, remainder taken from reference TRBV5-5 and TRBJ2-7, is DAGVTQSPTHLIKTRGQQVTLRCSPISGHKSVSWYQQVLGQGPQFIFQYYEKEERGRGNFPDRFSARQFPNYSSELNVNALLLGDSALYLCASSSVLASSYEQYFGPGTRLTVT.